Here is one TCR beta chain with its context. Its specificity is unknown. The data stem from a study of radiotherapy plus CTLA-4 blockade in lung cancer. Study-wide results and limits: Dynamics of early blood T cell clones, together with interferon-beta, were reportedly the best predictors of response.

Trimming removed 4 bases at V and 0 bases at J, with 16 bases between. This CDR3 is 18 amino acids long. Assay: immunoSEQ multiplex PCR; the TCRdb copy retains only in-frame clones and omits some. The sample holds around 38,000 clones, about 86% seen once. The V call is TRBV23-1, the J call TRBJ1-6; no firm D call. TRBV23-1 is placed among ORFs of uncertain function. The receptor's source is a human donor with non-small cell lung cancer whose response to radiotherapy plus ipilimumab could not be evaluated. Here the sequenced sample was peripheral blood, taken from a patient treated with radiotherapy plus ipilimumab. The CDR3 protein is CASSLPRTGSSYNSPLHF. In DNA, the CDR3 is TGCGCCAGCAGTCTACCCCGGACGGGAAGCTCCTATAATTCACCCCTCCACTTT.